This is a list of T cell receptor beta chains from one sample in a study of blood T cell repertoires in COVID-19. Sequencing was performed with immunoSEQ multiplex PCR; in TCRdb, only in-frame clones are kept and a portion is missing. Here the sample spans about 200,000 clones, around nine tenths being singletons. What was sequenced was peripheral blood. The receptor source for this set is a man in his sixties with COVID-19, enrolled during active disease. The CDR3 runs from the conserved cysteine through the conserved F or W. The D gene is left open where the match is weak. Size tells how often a clone was seen (once, few, many) or the class of an expanded clone, and some rows leave it out.

v_gene: TRBV2; j_gene: TRBJ1-6; d_gene: NA; abundance: few; CDR3aa: CASSDGNSPLHF; CDR3nt: TGTGCCAGCAGTGACGGGAATTCACCCCTCCACTTT
v_gene: TRBV5-4; j_gene: TRBJ1-4; d_gene: NA; abundance: NA; CDR3aa: CASSLERTNEKLFF; CDR3nt: TGTGCCAGCAGCTTGGAGCGGACTAATGAAAAACTGTTTTTT
v_gene: TRBV6-4; j_gene: TRBJ2-4; d_gene: NA; abundance: NA; CDR3aa: CASRSCPAKNIQYF; CDR3nt: TGTGCCAGCAGGAGCTGCCCCGCCAAAAACATTCAGTACTTC
v_gene: TRBV6-6; j_gene: TRBJ2-7; d_gene: TRBD1; abundance: few; CDR3aa: CASRDRGASYEQYF; CDR3nt: TGTGCCAGCAGGGACAGGGGGGCCTCCTACGAGCAGTACTTC
v_gene: TRBV11-2; j_gene: TRBJ2-1; d_gene: NA; abundance: few; CDR3aa: CASGEAPLSGGEQFF; CDR3nt: TGTGCCAGCGGCGAGGCACCACTATCCGGGGGTGAGCAGTTCTTC
v_gene: TRBV2; j_gene: TRBJ2-1; d_gene: TRBD2; abundance: once; CDR3aa: CASNPLAGERDEQFF; CDR3nt: TGTGCCAGCAATCCACTAGCGGGGGAAAGGGATGAGCAGTTCTTC
v_gene: TRBV7-2; j_gene: TRBJ2-7; d_gene: TRBD1; abundance: once; CDR3aa: CASSRTGGPSEQYF; CDR3nt: TGTGCCAGCAGCAGGACAGGGGGACCTTCCGAGCAGTACTTC
v_gene: TRBV27; j_gene: TRBJ1-5; d_gene: TRBD1; abundance: NA; CDR3aa: CASSLLKEVRDRVDVSGNQPQHF; CDR3nt: TGTGCCAGCAGTTTATTAAAGGAGGTTCGGGACAGGGTGGATGTGAGCGGCAATCAGCCCCAGCATTTT
v_gene: TRBV28; j_gene: TRBJ1-2; d_gene: NA; abundance: once; CDR3aa: CASSFPAPRYGYTF; CDR3nt: TGTGCCAGCAGTTTTCCGGCACCGAGGTATGGCTACACCTTC
v_gene: TRBV11-2; j_gene: TRBJ1-6; d_gene: TRBD1; abundance: NA; CDR3aa: CASSPRQGNSPLHF; CDR3nt: TGTGCCAGCAGCCCAAGACAGGGGAATTCACCCCTCCACTTT
v_gene: TRBV19; j_gene: TRBJ2-5; d_gene: NA; abundance: once; CDR3aa: CASSRVRQETQYF; CDR3nt: TGTGCCAGTAGCAGGGTCCGCCAAGAGACCCAGTACTTC
v_gene: TRBV7-2; j_gene: TRBJ2-3; d_gene: NA; abundance: NA; CDR3aa: CASSFRDSRTDTQYF; CDR3nt: TGTGCCAGCAGCTTCCGGGACTCCCGAACAGATACGCAGTATTTT
v_gene: TRBV28; j_gene: TRBJ2-7; d_gene: NA; abundance: NA; CDR3aa: CASSFRRGILGEQYF; CDR3nt: TGTGCCAGCAGTTTTCGGCGAGGTATCTTGGGCGAGCAGTACTTC
v_gene: TRBV3-1/TRBV3-2; j_gene: TRBJ1-2; d_gene: TRBD1; abundance: NA; CDR3aa: CASSPTGTASNYGYTF; CDR3nt: TGTGCCAGCAGCCCGACCGGGACAGCCTCTAACTATGGCTACACCTTC
v_gene: TRBV5-4; j_gene: TRBJ1-2; d_gene: TRBD1; abundance: NA; CDR3aa: CASSHGLTDRGGGYTF; CDR3nt: TGTGCCAGCAGCCATGGGCTGACAGACAGGGGTGGCGGCTACACCTTC
v_gene: TRBV27; j_gene: TRBJ2-1; d_gene: TRBD2; abundance: NA; CDR3aa: CASSPMPGLAGYNEQFF; CDR3nt: TGTGCCAGCAGTCCAATGCCGGGACTAGCGGGATACAATGAGCAGTTCTTC
v_gene: TRBV7-3; j_gene: TRBJ1-1; d_gene: TRBD1; abundance: NA; CDR3aa: CASSSTGGVTEAFF; CDR3nt: TGTGCCAGCAGCTCCACAGGGGGCGTCACTGAAGCTTTCTTT
v_gene: TRBV5-4; j_gene: TRBJ1-2; d_gene: NA; abundance: NA; CDR3aa: CASSLAGGAGYGYTF; CDR3nt: TGTGCCAGCAGCTTGGCCGGGGGGGCAGGGTATGGCTACACCTTC
v_gene: TRBV3-1/TRBV3-2; j_gene: TRBJ2-7; d_gene: TRBD2; abundance: NA; CDR3aa: CASSQTSGIWDEQYF; CDR3nt: TGTGCCAGCAGCCAAACTAGCGGGATCTGGGACGAGCAGTACTTC
v_gene: TRBV2; j_gene: TRBJ2-1; d_gene: NA; abundance: NA; CDR3aa: CASIGTRYNEQFF; CDR3nt: TGTGCCAGCATTGGGACTCGTTACAATGAGCAGTTCTTC
v_gene: TRBV4-1; j_gene: TRBJ2-1; d_gene: NA; abundance: NA; CDR3aa: CASSQDFLAGASSYNEQFF; CDR3nt: TGCGCCAGCAGCCAAGATTTTTTGGCAGGGGCCAGCTCCTACAATGAGCAGTTCTTC
v_gene: TRBV3-1/TRBV3-2; j_gene: TRBJ1-6; d_gene: NA; abundance: NA; CDR3aa: CASSQTGGSYNSPLHF; CDR3nt: TGTGCCAGCAGCCAGACGGGGGGGTCCTATAATTCACCCCTCCACTTT
v_gene: TRBV5-1; j_gene: TRBJ2-1; d_gene: NA; abundance: NA; CDR3aa: CASSSPNMNGEQFF; CDR3nt: TGCGCCAGCAGTTCACCCAACATGAATGGTGAGCAGTTCTTC
v_gene: TRBV11-2; j_gene: TRBJ2-3; d_gene: TRBD2; abundance: NA; CDR3aa: CASSPERGFTDTQYF; CDR3nt: TGTGCCAGCAGCCCGGAGCGGGGGTTCACAGATACGCAGTATTTT
v_gene: TRBV11-2; j_gene: TRBJ2-3; d_gene: NA; abundance: NA; CDR3aa: CASSFVARLEPSTDTQYF; CDR3nt: TGTGCCAGCAGCTTCGTGGCTCGACTTGAACCTAGCACAGATACGCAGTATTTT
v_gene: TRBV12-3/TRBV12-4; j_gene: TRBJ2-1; d_gene: TRBD1; abundance: NA; CDR3aa: CATNRGSSDEQFF; CDR3nt: TGTGCCACAAACAGGGGTTCGAGTGATGAGCAGTTCTTC
v_gene: TRBV28; j_gene: TRBJ2-1; d_gene: TRBD2; abundance: NA; CDR3aa: CASSSLAGNYNEQFF; CDR3nt: TGTGCCAGCAGTTCACTAGCGGGAAATTACAATGAGCAGTTCTTC
v_gene: TRBV4-1; j_gene: TRBJ1-1; d_gene: NA; abundance: once; CDR3aa: CASSQGVNTEAFF; CDR3nt: TGCGCCAGCAGCCAGGGAGTGAACACTGAAGCTTTCTTT